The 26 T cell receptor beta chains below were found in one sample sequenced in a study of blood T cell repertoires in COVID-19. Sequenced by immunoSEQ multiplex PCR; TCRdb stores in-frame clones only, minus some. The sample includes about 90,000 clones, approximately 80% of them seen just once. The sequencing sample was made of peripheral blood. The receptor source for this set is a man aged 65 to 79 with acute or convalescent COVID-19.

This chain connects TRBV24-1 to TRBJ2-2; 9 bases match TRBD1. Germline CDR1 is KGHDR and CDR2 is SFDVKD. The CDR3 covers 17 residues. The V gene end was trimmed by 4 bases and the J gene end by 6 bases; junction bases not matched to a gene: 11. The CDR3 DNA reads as TGTGCCACCAGTGAGACACCGGGACAGGGAATTTCCGGGGAGCTGTTTTTT. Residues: CATSETPGQGISGELFF.

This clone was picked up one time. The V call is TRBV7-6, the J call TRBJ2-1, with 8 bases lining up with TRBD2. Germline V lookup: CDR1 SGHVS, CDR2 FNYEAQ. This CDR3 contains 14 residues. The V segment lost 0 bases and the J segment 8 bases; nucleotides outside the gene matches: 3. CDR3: CASSLASGGDEQFF. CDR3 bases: TGTGCCAGCAGCTTAGCGTCCGGGGGGGATGAGCAGTTCTTC.

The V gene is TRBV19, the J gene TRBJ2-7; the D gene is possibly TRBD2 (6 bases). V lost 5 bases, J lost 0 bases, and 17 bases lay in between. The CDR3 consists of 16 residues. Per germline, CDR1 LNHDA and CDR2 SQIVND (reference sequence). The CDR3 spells CASSAGGRQSSYEQYF. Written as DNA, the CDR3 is TGTGCCAGTAGTGCCGGGGGAAGACAGAGCTCCTACGAGCAGTACTTC.

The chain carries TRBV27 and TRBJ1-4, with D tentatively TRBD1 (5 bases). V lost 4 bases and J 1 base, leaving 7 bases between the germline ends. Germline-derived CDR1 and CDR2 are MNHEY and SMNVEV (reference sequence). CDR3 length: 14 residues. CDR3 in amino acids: CASSSGLTNEKLFF. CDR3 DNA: TGTGCCAGCAGTTCAGGGTTAACTAATGAAAAACTGTTTTTT.

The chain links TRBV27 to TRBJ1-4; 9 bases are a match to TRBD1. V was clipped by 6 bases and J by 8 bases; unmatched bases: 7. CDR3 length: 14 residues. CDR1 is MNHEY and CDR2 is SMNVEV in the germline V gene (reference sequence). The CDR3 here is CASRSGTGPEKLFF. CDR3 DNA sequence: TGTGCCAGCAGGTCCGGGACAGGGCCAGAAAAACTGTTTTTT.

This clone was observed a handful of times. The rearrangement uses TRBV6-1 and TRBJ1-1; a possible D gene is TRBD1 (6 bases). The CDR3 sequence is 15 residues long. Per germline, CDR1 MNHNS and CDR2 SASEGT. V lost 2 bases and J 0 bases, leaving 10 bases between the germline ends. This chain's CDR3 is CASSENRVLNTEAFF. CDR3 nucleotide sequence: TGTGCCAGCAGTGAAAACAGGGTATTGAACACTGAAGCTTTCTTT.

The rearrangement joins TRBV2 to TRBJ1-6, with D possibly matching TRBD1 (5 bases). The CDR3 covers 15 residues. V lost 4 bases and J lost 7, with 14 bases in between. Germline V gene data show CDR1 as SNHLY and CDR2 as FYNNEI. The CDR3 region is CASSGRGGWNSPLHF. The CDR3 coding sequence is TGTGCCAGCAGTGGTAGGGGCGGATGGAATTCACCCCTCCACTTT.

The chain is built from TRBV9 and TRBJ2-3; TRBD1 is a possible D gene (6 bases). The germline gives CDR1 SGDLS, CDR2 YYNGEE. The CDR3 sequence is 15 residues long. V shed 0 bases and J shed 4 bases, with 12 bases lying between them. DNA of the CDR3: TGTGCCAGCAGCGTAGGGGGGCAGGGTGCAGATACGCAGTATTTT. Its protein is CASSVGGQGADTQYF. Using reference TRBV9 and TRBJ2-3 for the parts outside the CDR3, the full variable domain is DSGVTQTPKHLITATGQRVTLRCSPRSGDLSVYWYQQSLDQGLQFLIQYYNGEERAKGNILERFSAQQFPDLHSELNLSSLELGDSALYFCASSVGGQGADTQYFGPGTRLTVL.

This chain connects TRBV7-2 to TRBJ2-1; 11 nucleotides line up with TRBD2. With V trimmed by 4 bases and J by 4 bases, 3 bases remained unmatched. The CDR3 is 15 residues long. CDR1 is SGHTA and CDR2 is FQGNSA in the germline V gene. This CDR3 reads CASSSGLAAYNEQFF. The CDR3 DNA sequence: TGTGCCAGCAGCTCGGGACTAGCGGCATACAATGAGCAGTTCTTC. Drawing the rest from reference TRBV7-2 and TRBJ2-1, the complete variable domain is GAGVSQSPSNKVTEKGKDVELRCDPISGHTALYWYRQSLGQGLEFLIYFQGNSAPDKSGLPSDRFSAERTGGSVSTLTIQRTQQEDSAVYLCASSSGLAAYNEQFFGPGTRLTVL.

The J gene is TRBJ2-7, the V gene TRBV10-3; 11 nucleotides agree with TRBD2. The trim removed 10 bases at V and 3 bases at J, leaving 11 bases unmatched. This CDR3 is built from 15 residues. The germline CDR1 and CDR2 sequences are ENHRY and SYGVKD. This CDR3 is CATKSGGLADYEQYV. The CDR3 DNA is TGTGCCACCAAGTCGGGGGGACTAGCGGACTACGAGCAGTACGTC.

The CDR3 loop reads CASSIYSGRAFDEQFF. CDR3 coding DNA: TGTGCCAGCAGCATCTATAGCGGGAGGGCCTTTGATGAGCAGTTCTTC. The chain couples TRBV9 to TRBJ2-1, with 11 bases matching TRBD2. V shed 4 bases and J 8 bases; nucleotides not matched to a gene: 11. The CDR3 spans 16 residues. The V gene's germline CDR1 is SGDLS and CDR2 YYNGEE.

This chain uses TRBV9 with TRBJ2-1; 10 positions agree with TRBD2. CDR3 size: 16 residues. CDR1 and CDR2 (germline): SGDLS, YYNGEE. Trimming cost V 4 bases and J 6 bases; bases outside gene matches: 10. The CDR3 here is CASSPSAGGPSNEQFF. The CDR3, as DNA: TGTGCCAGCAGCCCTTCAGCGGGAGGGCCCAGCAATGAGCAGTTCTTC. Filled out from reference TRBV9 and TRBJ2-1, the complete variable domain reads DSGVTQTPKHLITATGQRVTLRCSPRSGDLSVYWYQQSLDQGLQFLIQYYNGEERAKGNILERFSAQQFPDLHSELNLSSLELGDSALYFCASSPSAGGPSNEQFFGPGTRLTVL.

Written as DNA, the CDR3 is TGTGCCAGCAGCTTAGCGGACGGGGGGAACCGACCTAGCACAGATACGCAGTATTTT. This translates into CASSLADGGNRPSTDTQYF. The chain links TRBV7-9 to TRBJ2-3; 7 bases map to TRBD2. Germline CDR1 and CDR2: SEHNR and FQNEAQ (reference sequence). V dropped 0 bases and J dropped 0; count of bases not matched to a gene: 12. This CDR3 is 19 amino acids long.

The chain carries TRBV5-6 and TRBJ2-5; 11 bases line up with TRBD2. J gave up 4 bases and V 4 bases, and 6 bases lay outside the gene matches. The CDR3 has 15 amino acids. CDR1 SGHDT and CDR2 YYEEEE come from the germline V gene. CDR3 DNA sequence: TGTGCCAGCAGCCCTGATAGCGGGAGGGCAGAGACCCAGTACTTC. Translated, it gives CASSPDSGRAETQYF.

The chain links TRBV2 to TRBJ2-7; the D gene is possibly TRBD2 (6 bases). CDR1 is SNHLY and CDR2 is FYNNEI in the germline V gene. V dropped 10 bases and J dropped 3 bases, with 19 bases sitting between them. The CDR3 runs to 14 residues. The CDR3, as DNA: TGTGCCACTCGTGGGGACTCGAAACTCTACGAGCAGTACTTC. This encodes CATRGDSKLYEQYF.

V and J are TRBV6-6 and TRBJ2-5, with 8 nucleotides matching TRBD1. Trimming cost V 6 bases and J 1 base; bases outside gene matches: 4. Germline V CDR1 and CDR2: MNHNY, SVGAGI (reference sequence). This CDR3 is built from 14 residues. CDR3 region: CASSPTGGQETQYF. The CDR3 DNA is TGTGCCAGCAGCCCCACAGGGGGCCAAGAGACCCAGTACTTC.

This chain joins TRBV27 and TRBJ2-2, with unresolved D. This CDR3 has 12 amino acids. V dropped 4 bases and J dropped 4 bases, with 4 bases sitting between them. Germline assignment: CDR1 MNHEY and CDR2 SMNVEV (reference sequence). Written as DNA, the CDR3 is TGTGCCAGCAGTTCTGTCACCGGGGAGCTGTTTTTT. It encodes CASSSVTGELFF.

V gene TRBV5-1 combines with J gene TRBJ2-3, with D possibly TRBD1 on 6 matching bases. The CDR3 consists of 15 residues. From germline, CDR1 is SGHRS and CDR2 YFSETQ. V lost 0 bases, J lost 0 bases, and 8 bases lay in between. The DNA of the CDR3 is TGCGCCAGCAGCTTGGTGGGGGCGAGCACAGATACGCAGTATTTT. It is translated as CASSLVGASTDTQYF.

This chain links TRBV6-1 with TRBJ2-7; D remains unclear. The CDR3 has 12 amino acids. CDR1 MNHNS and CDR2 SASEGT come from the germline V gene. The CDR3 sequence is CATSDPRVEQYV. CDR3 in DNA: TGTGCCACCAGTGACCCTCGAGTCGAGCAGTACGTC.

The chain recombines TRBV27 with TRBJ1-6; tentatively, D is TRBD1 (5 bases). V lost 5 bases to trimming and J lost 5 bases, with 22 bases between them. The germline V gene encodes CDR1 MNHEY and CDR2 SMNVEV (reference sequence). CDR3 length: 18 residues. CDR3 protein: CASSDWGGKDSDNSPLHF. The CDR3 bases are TGTGCCAGCAGTGACTGGGGGGGGAAGGATTCGGATAATTCACCCCTCCACTTT.

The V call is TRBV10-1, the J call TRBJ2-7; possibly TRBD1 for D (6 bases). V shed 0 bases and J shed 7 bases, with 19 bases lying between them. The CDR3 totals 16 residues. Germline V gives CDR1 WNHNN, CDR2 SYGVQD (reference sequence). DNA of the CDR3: TGCGCCAGCAGTGAGTCGAGGAATCAGGGGCGCGGAGAGCAGTACTTC. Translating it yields CASSESRNQGRGEQYF.

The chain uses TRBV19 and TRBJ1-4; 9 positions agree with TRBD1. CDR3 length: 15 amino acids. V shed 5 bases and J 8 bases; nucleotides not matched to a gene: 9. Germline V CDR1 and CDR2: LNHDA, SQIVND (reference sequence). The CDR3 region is CASSSPGQGGEKLFF. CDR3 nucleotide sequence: TGTGCCAGTAGTTCTCCGGGACAGGGAGGCGAAAAACTGTTTTTT.

CDR3 in amino acids: CASSPASSYEQYF. CDR3 DNA: TGCGCCAGCAGCCCCGCGAGCTCCTACGAGCAGTACTTC. The genes are TRBV5-1 and TRBJ2-7; no clear D gene. In germline, CDR1 is SGHRS, CDR2 YFSETQ. The V and J ends lost 4 bases and 0 bases respectively, with 8 bases between them. The CDR3 spans 13 residues.

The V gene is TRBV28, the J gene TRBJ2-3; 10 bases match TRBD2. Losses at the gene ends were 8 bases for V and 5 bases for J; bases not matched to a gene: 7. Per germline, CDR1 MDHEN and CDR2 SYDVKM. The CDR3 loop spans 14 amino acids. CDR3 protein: CASGLAGAIDTQYF. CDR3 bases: TGTGCCAGCGGCCTAGCGGGAGCGATAGATACGCAGTATTTT. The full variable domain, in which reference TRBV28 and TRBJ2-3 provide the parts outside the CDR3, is DVKVTQSSRYLVKRTGEKVFLECVQDMDHENMFWYRQDPGLGLRLIYFSYDVKMKEKGDIPEGYSVSREKKERFSLILESASTNQTSMYLCASGLAGAIDTQYFGPGTRLTVL.

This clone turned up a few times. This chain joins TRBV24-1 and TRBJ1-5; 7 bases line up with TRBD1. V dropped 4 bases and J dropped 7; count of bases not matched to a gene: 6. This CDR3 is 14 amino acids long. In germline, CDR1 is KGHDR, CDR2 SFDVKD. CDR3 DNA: TGTGCCACCAGTGAGGACAGGTCGATCCAGCCCCAGCATTTT. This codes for CATSEDRSIQPQHF.

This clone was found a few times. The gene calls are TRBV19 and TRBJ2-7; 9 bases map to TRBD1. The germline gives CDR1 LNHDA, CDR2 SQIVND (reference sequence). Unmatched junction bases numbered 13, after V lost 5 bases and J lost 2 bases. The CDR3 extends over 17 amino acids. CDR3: CASSSTYLRTGAYEQYV. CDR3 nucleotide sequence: TGTGCCAGTAGTTCAACCTATCTCCGGACAGGGGCCTACGAGCAGTACGTC.